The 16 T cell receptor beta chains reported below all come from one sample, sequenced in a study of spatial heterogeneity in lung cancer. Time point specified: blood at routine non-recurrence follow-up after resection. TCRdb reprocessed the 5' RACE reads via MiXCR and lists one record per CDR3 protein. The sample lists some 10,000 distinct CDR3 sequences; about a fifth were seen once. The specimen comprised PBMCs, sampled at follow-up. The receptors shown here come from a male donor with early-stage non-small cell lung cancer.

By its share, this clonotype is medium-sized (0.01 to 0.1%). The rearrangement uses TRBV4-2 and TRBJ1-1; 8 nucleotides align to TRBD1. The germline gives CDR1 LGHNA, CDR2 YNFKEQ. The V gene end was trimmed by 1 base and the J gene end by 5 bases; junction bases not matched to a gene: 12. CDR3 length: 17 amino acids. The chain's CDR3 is CASSQGSTGASETEAFF. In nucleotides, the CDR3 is TGTGCCAGCAGCCAAGGGTCGACAGGGGCGAGTGAGACTGAAGCTTTCTTT.

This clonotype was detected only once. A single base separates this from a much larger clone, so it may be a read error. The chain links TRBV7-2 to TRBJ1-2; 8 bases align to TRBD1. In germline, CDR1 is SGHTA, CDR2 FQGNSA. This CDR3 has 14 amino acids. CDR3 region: CANSSAGGRYGYTF. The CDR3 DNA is TGTGCCAACAGCTCCGCAGGGGGCCGCTATGGCTACACCTTC.

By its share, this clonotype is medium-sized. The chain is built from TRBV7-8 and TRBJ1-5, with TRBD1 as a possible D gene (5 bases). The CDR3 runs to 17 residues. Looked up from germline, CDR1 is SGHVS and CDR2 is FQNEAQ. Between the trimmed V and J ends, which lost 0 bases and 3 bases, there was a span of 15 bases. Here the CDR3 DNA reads TGTGCCAGCAGCTTAGCGTGGGGCAAAACCAACAATCAGCCCCAGCATTTT. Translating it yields CASSLAWGKTNNQPQHF.

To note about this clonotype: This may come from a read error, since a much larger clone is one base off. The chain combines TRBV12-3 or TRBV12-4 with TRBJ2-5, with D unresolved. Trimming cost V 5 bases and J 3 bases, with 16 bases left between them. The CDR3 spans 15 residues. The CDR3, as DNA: TGTGCCAGCAGTCCCGACCCCGGCAAGGAAGAGACCCAGTACTTC. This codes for CASSPDPGKEETQYF.

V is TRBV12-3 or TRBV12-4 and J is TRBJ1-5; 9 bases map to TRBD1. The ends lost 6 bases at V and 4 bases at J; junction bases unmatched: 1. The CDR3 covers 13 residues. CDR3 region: CASRGTGNQPQHF. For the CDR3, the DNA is TGTGCCAGCAGGGGGACAGGGAATCAGCCCCAGCATTTT.

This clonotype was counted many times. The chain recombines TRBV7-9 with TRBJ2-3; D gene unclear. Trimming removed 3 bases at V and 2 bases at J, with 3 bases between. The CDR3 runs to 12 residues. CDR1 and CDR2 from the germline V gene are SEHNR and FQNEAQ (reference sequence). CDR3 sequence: CASSFYTDTQYF. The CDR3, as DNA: TGTGCCAGCAGCTTCTACACAGATACGCAGTATTTT.

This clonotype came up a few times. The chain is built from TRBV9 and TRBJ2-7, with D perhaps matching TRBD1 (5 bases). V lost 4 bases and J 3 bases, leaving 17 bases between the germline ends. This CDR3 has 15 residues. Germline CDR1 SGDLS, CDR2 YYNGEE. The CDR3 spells CASSLQVGAYYEQYF. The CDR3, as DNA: TGTGCCAGCAGCCTACAGGTTGGTGCTTACTACGAGCAGTACTTC.

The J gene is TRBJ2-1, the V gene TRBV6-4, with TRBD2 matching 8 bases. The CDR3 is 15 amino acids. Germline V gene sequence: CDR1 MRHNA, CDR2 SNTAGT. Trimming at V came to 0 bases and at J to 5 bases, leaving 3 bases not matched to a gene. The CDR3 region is CASSDSGRGDNEQFF. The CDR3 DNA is TGTGCCAGCAGTGACTCCGGGCGGGGGGACAATGAGCAGTTCTTC.

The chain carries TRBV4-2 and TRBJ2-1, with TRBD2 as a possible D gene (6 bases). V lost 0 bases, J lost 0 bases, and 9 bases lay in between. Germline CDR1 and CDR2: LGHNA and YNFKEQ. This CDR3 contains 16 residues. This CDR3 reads CASSQEGLYSYNEQFF. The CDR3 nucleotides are TGTGCCAGCAGCCAAGAGGGACTGTACTCCTACAATGAGCAGTTCTTC.

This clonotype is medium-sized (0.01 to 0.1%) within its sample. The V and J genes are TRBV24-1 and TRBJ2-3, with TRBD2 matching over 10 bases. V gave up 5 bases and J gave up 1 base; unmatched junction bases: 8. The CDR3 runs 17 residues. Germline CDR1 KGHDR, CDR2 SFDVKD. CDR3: CATSARGAGGRTDTQYF. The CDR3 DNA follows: TGTGCCACCAGTGCCCGGGGAGCGGGGGGGCGCACAGATACGCAGTATTTT.

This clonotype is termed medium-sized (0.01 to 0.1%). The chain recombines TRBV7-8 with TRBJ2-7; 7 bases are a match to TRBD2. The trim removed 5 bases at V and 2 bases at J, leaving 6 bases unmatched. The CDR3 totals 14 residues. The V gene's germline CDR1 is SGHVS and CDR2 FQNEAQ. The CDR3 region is CASSRTSAAYEQYF. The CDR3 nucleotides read TGTGCCAGCAGCCGGACTAGTGCAGCCTACGAGCAGTACTTC. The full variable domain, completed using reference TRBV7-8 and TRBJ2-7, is GAGVSQSPRYKVAKRGQDVALRCDPISGHVSLFWYQQALGQGPEFLTYFQNEAQLDKSGLPSDRFFAERPEGSVSTLKIQRTQQEDSAVYLCASSRTSAAYEQYFGPGTRLTVT.

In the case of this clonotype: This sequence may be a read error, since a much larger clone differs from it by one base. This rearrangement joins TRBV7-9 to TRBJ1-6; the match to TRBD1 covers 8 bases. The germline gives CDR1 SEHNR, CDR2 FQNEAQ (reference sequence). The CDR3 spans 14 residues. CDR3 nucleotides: TGTGTCAGCACCGGGACAGGAGATAATTCACCCCTCCACTTT. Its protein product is CVSTGTGDNSPLHF.

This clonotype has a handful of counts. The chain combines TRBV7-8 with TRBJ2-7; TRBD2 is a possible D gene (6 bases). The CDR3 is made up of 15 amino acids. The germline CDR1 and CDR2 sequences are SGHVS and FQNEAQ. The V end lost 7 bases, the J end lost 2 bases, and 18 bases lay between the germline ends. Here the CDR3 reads CASTAGQGFAYEQYF. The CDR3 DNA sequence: TGTGCCAGCACCGCGGGGCAGGGCTTCGCCTACGAGCAGTACTTC.

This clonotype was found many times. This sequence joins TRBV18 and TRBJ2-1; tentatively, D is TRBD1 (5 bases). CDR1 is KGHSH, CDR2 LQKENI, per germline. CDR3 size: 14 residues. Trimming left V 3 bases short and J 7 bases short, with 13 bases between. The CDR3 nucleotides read TGTGCCAGCTCACCGAACTTAGGGGAAAATGAGCAGTTCTTC. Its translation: CASSPNLGENEQFF.

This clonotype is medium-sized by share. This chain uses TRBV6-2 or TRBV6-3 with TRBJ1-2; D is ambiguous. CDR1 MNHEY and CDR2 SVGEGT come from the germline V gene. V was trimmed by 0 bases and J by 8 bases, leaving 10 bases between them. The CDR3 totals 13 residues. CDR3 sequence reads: CASSYSGASGYTF. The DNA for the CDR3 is TGTGCCAGCAGTTACTCTGGTGCCTCGGGCTACACCTTC.

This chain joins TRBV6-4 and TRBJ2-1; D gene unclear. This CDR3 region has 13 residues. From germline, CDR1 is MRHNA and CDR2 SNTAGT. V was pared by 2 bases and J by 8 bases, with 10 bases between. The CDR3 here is CASSDPTNYEQFF. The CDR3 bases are TGTGCCAGCAGTGACCCAACTAACTATGAGCAGTTCTTC.